A selection of T cell receptor beta chains follows, all from one sample in a study of blood T cell repertoires in COVID-19. Using immunoSEQ multiplex PCR, the repertoire was profiled, and TCRdb retains in-frame clones only, with some absent. The top ten hold approximately 5.5% of the sample, which has fewer than 85,000 clones, 75% to 90% seen once. The material sequenced was peripheral blood. The receptors were gathered from an elderly man with acute or convalescent COVID-19. Each CDR3 is given without its conserved first and last residue. A D gene is named only where the DNA matches it firmly.

D gene: TRBD2; V gene: TRBV4-1; CDR3 protein: ASSRSGTNSYEQY
D gene: TRBD1; V gene: TRBV28; CDR3 protein: ASLGQGSETQY
D gene: NA; V gene: TRBV6-6; CDR3 protein: ASSYGGASRNTEAF
D gene: NA; V gene: TRBV11-2; CDR3 protein: ASSLTGTNTGELF
D gene: NA; V gene: TRBV28; CDR3 protein: ASSFTPGGVDEKLF
D gene: TRBD1; V gene: TRBV28; CDR3 protein: ASSPTGTGSQPQH
D gene: NA; V gene: TRBV28; CDR3 protein: ASSLSGGLEAF
D gene: TRBD1; V gene: TRBV18; CDR3 protein: ASSPRTGGSTGELF
D gene: TRBD1; V gene: TRBV7-9; CDR3 protein: ASSPVTGGDGYT
D gene: NA; V gene: TRBV7-9; CDR3 protein: ASSGNHQPQH
D gene: NA; V gene: TRBV30; CDR3 protein: AWSVRRVDGYT
D gene: TRBD1; V gene: TRBV9; CDR3 protein: ASSALPLQGAKNTEAF
D gene: NA; V gene: TRBV19; CDR3 protein: ASSTTYQPQH
D gene: TRBD1; V gene: TRBV27; CDR3 protein: ASSPAGQGFHEQY
D gene: NA; V gene: TRBV3-1/TRBV3-2; CDR3 protein: ASSQSSYEQY
D gene: NA; V gene: TRBV6-2/TRBV6-3; CDR3 protein: ASSYDHEVSSYEQY
D gene: TRBD2; V gene: TRBV5-1; CDR3 protein: ASSLILAGEQF
D gene: TRBD2; V gene: TRBV5-1; CDR3 protein: ASSLGAGGPMDTDTQY
D gene: NA; V gene: TRBV7-7; CDR3 protein: ASSLQGSTDTQY
D gene: NA; V gene: TRBV11-2; CDR3 protein: ASSLGAGDEKLF
D gene: TRBD1; V gene: TRBV29-1; CDR3 protein: SATGTGRPGAEQY
D gene: NA; V gene: TRBV19; CDR3 protein: ASSIVYRDTGELF
D gene: TRBD1; V gene: TRBV6-1; CDR3 protein: ASSEDRGGRPQH
D gene: TRBD1; V gene: TRBV28; CDR3 protein: ASRGTDSYEQY
D gene: TRBD1; V gene: TRBV6-5; CDR3 protein: ASSSGQGAGQPQH
D gene: NA; V gene: TRBV19; CDR3 protein: ASRIQGKSEAF
D gene: NA; V gene: TRBV27; CDR3 protein: ASSLFQQETQY
D gene: TRBD2; V gene: TRBV9; CDR3 protein: ASSVVAGGPVDTQY
D gene: NA; V gene: TRBV2; CDR3 protein: ASRLPGFGEQF
D gene: NA; V gene: TRBV29-1; CDR3 protein: SVFGGNRIQETQY
D gene: TRBD1; V gene: TRBV6-5; CDR3 protein: ASSRDRGSDGYT
D gene: TRBD1; V gene: TRBV9; CDR3 protein: ASTDRVLSGANVLT
D gene: TRBD1; V gene: TRBV4-3; CDR3 protein: ASSVDRGFDLNEKLF
D gene: NA; V gene: TRBV6-5; CDR3 protein: ASSLLQVNTDTQY
D gene: TRBD1; V gene: TRBV6-6; CDR3 protein: ASRIGTGAGEQY
D gene: NA; V gene: TRBV11-3; CDR3 protein: ASSPGGGGDNEQF
D gene: NA; V gene: TRBV6-5; CDR3 protein: ASKTRLAAKNIQY
D gene: NA; V gene: TRBV19; CDR3 protein: ASRRTVSTEAF
D gene: NA; V gene: TRBV12-3/TRBV12-4; CDR3 protein: ASSQNRVGGYT
D gene: NA; V gene: TRBV27; CDR3 protein: ASWTPAYEQY
D gene: NA; V gene: TRBV6-4; CDR3 protein: ASKECNNEKLF
D gene: NA; V gene: TRBV19; CDR3 protein: ASSPRSLPGGNTIY
D gene: TRBD1; V gene: TRBV7-2; CDR3 protein: ASSLGDSHQETQY
D gene: NA; V gene: TRBV7-8; CDR3 protein: ASSIGDSRRGYT
D gene: NA; V gene: TRBV27; CDR3 protein: ASSSRTVYGYT
D gene: NA; V gene: TRBV7-2; CDR3 protein: ASSLQGGTYNEQF
D gene: TRBD1; V gene: TRBV5-7; CDR3 protein: ASSLETGVGEQY
D gene: NA; V gene: TRBV28; CDR3 protein: ASSSRSLRVELAKNIQY
D gene: NA; V gene: TRBV2; CDR3 protein: ASRAFGEKLF
D gene: TRBD2; V gene: TRBV10-3; CDR3 protein: APDGEGRDTGELF
D gene: NA; V gene: TRBV7-2; CDR3 protein: ASRYQAEQETQY
D gene: TRBD2; V gene: TRBV18; CDR3 protein: ASSPTSGRLHEQY
D gene: NA; V gene: TRBV18; CDR3 protein: ASAGTGSGANVLT
D gene: NA; V gene: TRBV19; CDR3 protein: ASSKGGGRSNQPQH
D gene: NA; V gene: TRBV6-4; CDR3 protein: ASSDRTENNEQF
D gene: NA; V gene: TRBV25-1; CDR3 protein: ASTPSASYEQY
D gene: NA; V gene: TRBV18; CDR3 protein: ASSPTQAKYEQY
D gene: NA; V gene: TRBV10-1; CDR3 protein: ASSDSGHLSPLH